Sequencing of this T cell receptor beta chain was carried out in a study of immune evolution from preneoplasia to lung adenocarcinoma. TCRdb's table, derived via immunoSEQ multiplex PCR, lists solely in-frame clones and lacks some. The sample lists some 1,200 clones; over 70% were seen once. Study-level points and caveats: Top clone frequencies peaked in normal lung, apparently declining through invasive adenocarcinoma.

A note on this clone: Its target is unknown.

Trimming stripped 3 bases from V and 7 bases from J, with 16 bases between. The germline V gene encodes CDR1 SGHVS and CDR2 FQNEAQ. The CDR3 spans 15 residues. Between the mid-2010s and the late 2010s, patients underwent resection in Japan or China. Two lung cancer pathologists independently confirmed each histologic diagnosis. This receptor was identified in a person in their sixties or seventies with lung adenocarcinoma. This rearrangement joins TRBV7-8 to TRBJ2-1; the D gene is possibly TRBD2 (6 bases). Sequenced: FFPE adjacent normal lung tissue. This CDR3 is CASSFWWGDRNEQFF. The CDR3 region has the DNA TGTGCCAGCAGCTTCTGGTGGGGGGACCGTAATGAGCAGTTCTTC.